The 14 T cell receptor beta chains presented below share a single source sample, sequenced in a study of blood T cells in healthy people across ages (dated by TCRdb to 2014 to 2015). Libraries were made using 5' RACE. For sequencing, an Illumina HiSeq 2500 was employed. A second PCR of about 6 to 12 cycles was run with a J-beta primer mix and a sample-barcoded 5' primer. TCRdb reran the public reads through fastp at Q25 and MiXCR, keeping productive beta chains. Each record represents a unique CDR3 protein, reported with the most common genes and DNA among its rows. This sample is represented by 800,000 or so distinct CDR3 sequences; 20% to 25% of them were singletons. Together, the top ten hold under 4% of the sample. The sample was also reused in another study, on T cells of mothers and their children.

Sequences were obtained from blood. These receptors all stem from a boy aged 5-17 years in good health.

The rearrangement links TRBV20-1 to TRBJ2-5; D may be TRBD1 or TRBD2 (5 bases each). V lost 7 bases, J lost 1 base, and 13 bases lay in between. Germline assignment: CDR1 DFQATT and CDR2 SNEGSKA (reference sequence). The CDR3 is 13 residues long. CDR3 nucleotide sequence: TGCAGTGGCGCCGGGACCCCCCAAGAGACCCAGTACTTC. It encodes CSGAGTPQETQYF.

With respect to this clonotype: Relative to the germline gene, one junction end is altered; a read error may explain this. This chain links TRBV5-5 with TRBJ1-1; 9 bases match TRBD1. This CDR3 region has 15 residues. Germline-derived CDR1 and CDR2 are SGHKS and YYEKEE (reference sequence). The CDR3 spells CTSSFGGQGDTEAFF. CDR3 coding DNA: TGTACCAGCAGCTTCGGGGGACAGGGAGACACTGAAGCTTTCTTT.

The J gene is TRBJ1-2, the V gene TRBV7-9; no definite D call. The V end was cut by 8 bases, the J end by 1 base, with 14 bases between. The CDR3 runs to 14 residues. Germline CDR1 and CDR2: SEHNR and FQNEAQ (reference sequence). The CDR3 loop reads CASALKDLNYGYTF. CDR3 sequence (DNA): TGTGCCAGCGCTTTAAAGGACCTTAACTATGGCTACACCTTC.

Notes on this clonotype: The germline gene is not matched at one end of the junction; a read error may be the cause. This chain connects TRBV4-3 to TRBJ2-5, with D uncertain. The CDR3 consists of 16 residues. CDR1 LGHNA and CDR2 YSLEER come from the germline V gene. CDR3 in amino acids: CASSQDLYTYQETQCF. The CDR3, as DNA: TGCGCCAGCAGCCAAGACCTTTACACGTACCAAGAGACCCAGTGCTTC.

A few counts support this clonotype. The chain links TRBV3-1 to TRBJ1-2; D unclear. CDR3 length: 15 residues. V was trimmed by 5 bases and J by 5 bases, leaving 18 bases between them. CDR1 and CDR2 (germline): LGHDT, YNNKEL (reference sequence). CDR3 region: CASSCHPPGDYGYTF. Written as DNA, the CDR3 is TGTGCCAGCAGCTGCCATCCCCCAGGTGATTATGGCTACACCTTC.

The chain couples TRBV19 to TRBJ1-1, with D unclear. Germline CDR1 LNHDA, CDR2 SQIVND (reference sequence). The CDR3 has 14 residues. Between the trimmed V and J ends, which lost 6 bases and 2 bases, there was a span of 13 bases. This chain's CDR3 is CASRFGPANTEAFF. In DNA form, the CDR3 reads TGTGCCAGTAGGTTCGGACCGGCAAACACTGAAGCTTTCTTT.

The chain joins TRBV7-9 to TRBJ1-1, with TRBD1 as a possible D gene (5 bases). Germline CDR1 reads SEHNR; CDR2 reads FQNEAQ (reference sequence). The length of the CDR3 is 14 residues. Trimming took off 5 bases at V and 4 bases at J, with 14 bases between the two ends. The CDR3 region has the DNA TGTGCCAGCAGCCCGCAGGGAGTAGGCACTGAAGCTTTCTTT. Translating gives CASSPQGVGTEAFF.

J is TRBJ1-2 and V is TRBV15, with a weak D call TRBD1 (6 bases). CDR1 and CDR2 (germline): LNHNV, YYDKDF (reference sequence). The CDR3 contains 14 residues. V was cut by 0 bases and J by 2 bases, with 7 bases left in between. CDR3 in DNA: TGTGCCACCAGCAGAGAGGGGGCGAACTATGGCTACACCTTC. Its translation: CATSREGANYGYTF.

This clonotype came up a few times. The rearrangement links TRBV7-9 to TRBJ1-4; no clear D gene. Germline CDR1 reads SEHNR; CDR2 reads FQNEAQ (reference sequence). Trimming left V 2 bases short and J 5 bases short, with 6 bases between. The length of the CDR3 is 13 residues. The CDR3, as DNA: TGTGCCAGCAGCTTATCGGTAAATGAAAAACTGTTTTTT. Amino acid sequence: CASSLSVNEKLFF.

This clonotype was picked up a small number of times. This sequence joins TRBV4-2 and TRBJ1-4, with 10 bases identical to TRBD1. The trim removed 2 bases at V and 5 bases at J, leaving 2 bases unmatched. The CDR3 contains 15 residues. Germline V gives CDR1 LGHNA, CDR2 YNFKEQ. CDR3 protein: CASSQRGQGNEKLFF. DNA for the CDR3: TGTGCCAGCAGCCAACGGGGACAGGGGAATGAAAAACTGTTTTTT.

This clonotype has a count of ten or more. The chain is built from TRBV4-3 and TRBJ1-4, with no clear D. The V gene lost 4 bases and the J gene lost 3 bases, with 9 bases spanning the gap. Germline V CDR1 and CDR2: LGHNA, YSLEER. The CDR3 extends over 14 amino acids. This CDR3 reads CASSLSVSNEKLFF. In nucleotides, the CDR3 is TGCGCCAGCAGCCTGTCCGTCTCTAATGAAAAACTGTTTTTT.

The chain carries TRBV6-2 or TRBV6-3 and TRBJ1-1, with 8 bases that match TRBD1. Germline values: CDR1 MNHEY, CDR2 SVGEGT. Losses at the gene ends were 0 bases for V and 3 bases for J; bases not matched to a gene: 6. This CDR3 has 16 amino acids. CDR3 coding DNA: TGTGCCAGCAGTTACTCGCAGGGGGCTCGCGACACTGAAGCTTTCTTT. This translates into CASSYSQGARDTEAFF.

The chain employs TRBV25-1 and TRBJ2-3; 10 bases align to TRBD2. CDR1 and CDR2 (germline): MGHDK, SYGVNS. This CDR3 has 14 residues. Trimming removed 6 bases from V and 6 bases from J; junction bases left unmatched: 6. CDR3 nucleotides: TGTGCCAGCAGCGGTAGCGGGGGGAGTGATACGCAGTATTTT. Its translation is CASSGSGGSDTQYF. The full variable domain, completed using reference TRBV25-1 and TRBJ2-3, is EADIYQTPRYLVIGTGKKITLECSQTMGHDKMYWYQQDPGMELHLIHYSYGVNSTEKGDLSSESTVSRIRTEHFPLTLESARPSHTSQYLCASSGSGGSDTQYFGPGTRLTVL.

This clonotype has only a few counts. This chain connects TRBV28 to TRBJ2-2; D is uncertain. The CDR3 has 12 amino acids. The V end lost 5 bases, the J end lost 6 bases, and 7 bases lay between the germline ends. From germline, CDR1 is MDHEN and CDR2 SYDVKM. The CDR3 DNA is TGTGCCAGCAGTCCAAATTCCGGGGAGCTGTTTTTT. It specifies CASSPNSGELFF.